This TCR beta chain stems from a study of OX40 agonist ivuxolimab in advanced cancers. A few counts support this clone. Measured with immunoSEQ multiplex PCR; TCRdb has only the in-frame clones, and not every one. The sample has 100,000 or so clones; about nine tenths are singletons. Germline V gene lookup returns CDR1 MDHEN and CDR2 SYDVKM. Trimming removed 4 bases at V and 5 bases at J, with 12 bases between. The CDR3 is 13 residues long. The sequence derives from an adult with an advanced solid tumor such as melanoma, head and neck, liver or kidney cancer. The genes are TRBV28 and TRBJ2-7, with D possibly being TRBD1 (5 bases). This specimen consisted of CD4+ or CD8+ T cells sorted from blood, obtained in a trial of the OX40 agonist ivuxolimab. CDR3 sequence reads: CASSSRTFDEQYF. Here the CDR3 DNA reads TGTGCCAGCAGTTCACGGACATTCGACGAGCAGTACTTC.